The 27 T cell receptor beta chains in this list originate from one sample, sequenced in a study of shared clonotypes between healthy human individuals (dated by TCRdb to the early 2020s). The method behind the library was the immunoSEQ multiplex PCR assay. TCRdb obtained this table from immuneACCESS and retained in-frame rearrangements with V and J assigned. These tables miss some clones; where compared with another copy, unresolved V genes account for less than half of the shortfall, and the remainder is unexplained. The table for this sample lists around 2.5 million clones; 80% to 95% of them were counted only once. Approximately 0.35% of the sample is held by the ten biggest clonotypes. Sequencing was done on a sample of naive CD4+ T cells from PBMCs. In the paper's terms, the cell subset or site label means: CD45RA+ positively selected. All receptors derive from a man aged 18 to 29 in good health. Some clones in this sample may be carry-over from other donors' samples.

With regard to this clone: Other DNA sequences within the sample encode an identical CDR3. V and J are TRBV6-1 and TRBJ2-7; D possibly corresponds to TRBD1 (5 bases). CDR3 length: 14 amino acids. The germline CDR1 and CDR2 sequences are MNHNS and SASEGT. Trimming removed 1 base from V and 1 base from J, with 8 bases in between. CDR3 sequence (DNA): TGTGCCAGCAGTGAAGGGGGCGCATCCTACGAGCAGTACTTC. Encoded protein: CASSEGGASYEQYF.

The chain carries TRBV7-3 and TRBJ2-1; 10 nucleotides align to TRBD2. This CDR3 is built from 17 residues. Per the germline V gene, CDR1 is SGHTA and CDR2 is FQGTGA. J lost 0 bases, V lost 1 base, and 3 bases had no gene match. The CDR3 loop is CASSLIASGSSYNEQFF. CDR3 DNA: TGTGCCAGCAGCTTAATCGCTAGCGGGAGCTCCTACAATGAGCAGTTCTTC.

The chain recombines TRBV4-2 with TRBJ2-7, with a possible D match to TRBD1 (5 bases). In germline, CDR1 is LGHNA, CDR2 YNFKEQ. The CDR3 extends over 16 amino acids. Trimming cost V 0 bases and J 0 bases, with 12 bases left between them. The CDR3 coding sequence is TGTGCCAGCAGCCAAGAACGACAGCCCAGCTCCTACGAGCAGTACTTC. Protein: CASSQERQPSSYEQYF.

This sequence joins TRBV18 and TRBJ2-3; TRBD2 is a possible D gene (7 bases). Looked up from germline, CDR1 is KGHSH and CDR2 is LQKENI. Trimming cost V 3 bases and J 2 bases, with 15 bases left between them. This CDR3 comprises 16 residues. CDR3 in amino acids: CASSPAGGLNTDTQYF. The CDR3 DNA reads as TGTGCCAGCTCACCCGCCGGGGGGCTTAACACAGATACGCAGTATTTT.

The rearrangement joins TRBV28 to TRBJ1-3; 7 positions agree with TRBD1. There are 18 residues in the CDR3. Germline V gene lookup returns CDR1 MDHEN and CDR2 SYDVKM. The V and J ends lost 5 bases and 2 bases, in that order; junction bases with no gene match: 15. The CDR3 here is CASSPPGQSGLTGNTIYF. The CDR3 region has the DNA TGTGCCAGCAGTCCGCCGGGACAGTCGGGGCTAACTGGAAACACCATATATTTT.

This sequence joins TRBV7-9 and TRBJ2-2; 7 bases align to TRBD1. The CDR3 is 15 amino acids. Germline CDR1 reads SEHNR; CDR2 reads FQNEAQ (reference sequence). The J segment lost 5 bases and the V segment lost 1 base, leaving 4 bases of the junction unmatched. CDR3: CASSLEGAWTGELFF. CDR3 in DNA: TGTGCCAGCAGCTTAGAGGGGGCTTGGACCGGGGAGCTGTTTTTT.

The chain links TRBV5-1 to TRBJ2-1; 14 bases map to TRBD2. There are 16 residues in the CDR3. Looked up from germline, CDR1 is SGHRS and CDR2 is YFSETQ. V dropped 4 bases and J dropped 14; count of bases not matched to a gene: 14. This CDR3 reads CASSPTGGLAGEEEFF. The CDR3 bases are TGCGCCAGCAGCCCCACTGGGGGACTAGCGGGAGAAGAGGAGTTCTTC.

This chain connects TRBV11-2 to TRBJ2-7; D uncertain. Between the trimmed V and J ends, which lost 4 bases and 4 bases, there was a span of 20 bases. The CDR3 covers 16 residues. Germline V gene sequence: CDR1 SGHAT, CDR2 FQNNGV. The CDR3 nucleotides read TGTGCCAGCAGCTCTACACCCTCACGGAGCTCTTACGAGCAGTACTTC. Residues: CASSSTPSRSSYEQYF.

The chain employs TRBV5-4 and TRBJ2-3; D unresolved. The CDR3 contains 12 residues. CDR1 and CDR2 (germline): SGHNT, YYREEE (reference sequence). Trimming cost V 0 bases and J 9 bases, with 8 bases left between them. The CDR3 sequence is CASSLDSFTQYF. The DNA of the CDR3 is TGTGCCAGCAGCTTGGATAGTTTCACGCAGTATTTT.

DNA of the CDR3: TGTGCCAGCAGTTTAAGGGCCACTAGCGGGAGTATCACAGATACGCAGTATTTT. Translation: CASSLRATSGSITDTQYF. The chain joins TRBV27 to TRBJ2-3; 11 bases line up with TRBD2. The CDR3 totals 18 residues. CDR1 and CDR2 (germline): MNHEY, SMNVEV (reference sequence). Unmatched junction bases numbered 9, after V lost 2 bases and J lost 2 bases.

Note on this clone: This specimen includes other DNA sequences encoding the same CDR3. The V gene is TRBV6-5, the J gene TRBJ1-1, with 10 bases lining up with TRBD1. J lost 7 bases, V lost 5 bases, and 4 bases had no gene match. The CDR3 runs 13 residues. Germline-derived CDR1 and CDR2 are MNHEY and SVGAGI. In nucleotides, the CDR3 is TGTGCCAGCAGTACGCGGGACAGGGGTGAAGCTTTCTTT. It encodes CASSTRDRGEAFF.

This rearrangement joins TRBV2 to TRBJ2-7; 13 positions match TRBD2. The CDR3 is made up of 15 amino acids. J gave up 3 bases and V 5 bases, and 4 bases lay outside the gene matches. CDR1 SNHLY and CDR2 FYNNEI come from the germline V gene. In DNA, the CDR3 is TGTGCCAGCAGTCAGGGACTAGCGGGGTTCTACGAGCAGTACTTC. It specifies CASSQGLAGFYEQYF.

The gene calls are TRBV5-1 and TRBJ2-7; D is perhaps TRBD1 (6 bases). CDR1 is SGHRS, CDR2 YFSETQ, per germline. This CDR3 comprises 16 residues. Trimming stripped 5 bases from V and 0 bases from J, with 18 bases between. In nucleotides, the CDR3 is TGCGCCAGCAGTCAGGAGGTGTCAGGGGCCTCCTACGAGCAGTACTTC. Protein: CASSQEVSGASYEQYF.

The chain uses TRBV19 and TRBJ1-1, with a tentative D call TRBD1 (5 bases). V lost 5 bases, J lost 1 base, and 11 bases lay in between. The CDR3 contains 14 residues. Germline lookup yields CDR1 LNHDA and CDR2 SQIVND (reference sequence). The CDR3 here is CASSEGWKNTEAFF. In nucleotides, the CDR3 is TGTGCCAGTAGTGAGGGGTGGAAGAACACTGAAGCTTTCTTT.

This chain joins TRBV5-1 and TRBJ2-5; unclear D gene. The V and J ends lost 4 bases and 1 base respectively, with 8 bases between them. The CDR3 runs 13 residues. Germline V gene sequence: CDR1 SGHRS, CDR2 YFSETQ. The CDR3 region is CASSPTVQETQYF. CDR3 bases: TGCGCCAGCAGCCCGACCGTCCAAGAGACCCAGTACTTC.

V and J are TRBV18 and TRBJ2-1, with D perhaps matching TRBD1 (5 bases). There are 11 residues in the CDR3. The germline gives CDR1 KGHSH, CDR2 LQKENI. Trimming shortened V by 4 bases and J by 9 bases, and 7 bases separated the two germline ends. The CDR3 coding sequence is TGTGCCAGCTCACGACAGTTTGAGCAGTTCTTC. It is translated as CASSRQFEQFF.

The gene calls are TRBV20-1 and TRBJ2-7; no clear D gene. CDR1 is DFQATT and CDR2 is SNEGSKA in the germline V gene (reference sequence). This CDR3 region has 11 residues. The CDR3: CRILSSYEQYF. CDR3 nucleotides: TGCAGAATCCTAAGCTCCTACGAGCAGTACTTC.

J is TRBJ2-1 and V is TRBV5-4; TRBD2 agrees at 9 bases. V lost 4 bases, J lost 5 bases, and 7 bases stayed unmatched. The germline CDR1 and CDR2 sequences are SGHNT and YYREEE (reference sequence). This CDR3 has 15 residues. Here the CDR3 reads CASSGVLAGHNEQFF. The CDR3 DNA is TGTGCCAGCAGCGGCGTACTAGCGGGCCACAATGAGCAGTTCTTC.

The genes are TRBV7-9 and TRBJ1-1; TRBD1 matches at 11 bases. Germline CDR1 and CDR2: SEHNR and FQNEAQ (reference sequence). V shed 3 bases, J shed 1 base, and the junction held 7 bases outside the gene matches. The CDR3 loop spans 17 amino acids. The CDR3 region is CASSLIDGTGGNTEAFF. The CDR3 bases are TGTGCCAGCAGCTTGATAGACGGGACAGGGGGGAACACTGAAGCTTTCTTT.

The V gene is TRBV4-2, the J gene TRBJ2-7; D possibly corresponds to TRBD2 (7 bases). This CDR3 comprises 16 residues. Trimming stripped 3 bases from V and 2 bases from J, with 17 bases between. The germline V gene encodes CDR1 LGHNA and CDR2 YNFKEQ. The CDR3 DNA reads TGTGCCAGCAGCCAGGCCCGGGGGGCGCTCCCCTACGAGCAGTACTTC. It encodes CASSQARGALPYEQYF.

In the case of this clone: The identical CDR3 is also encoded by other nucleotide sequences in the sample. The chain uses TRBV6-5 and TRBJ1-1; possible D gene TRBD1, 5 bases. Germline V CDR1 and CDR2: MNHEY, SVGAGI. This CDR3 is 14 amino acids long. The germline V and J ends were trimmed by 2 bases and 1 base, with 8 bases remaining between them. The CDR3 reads CASSYGGRNTEAFF. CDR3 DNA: TGTGCCAGCAGTTACGGGGGGAGGAACACTGAAGCTTTCTTT.

The CDR3 here is CASSPGTRDEKLFF. The DNA for the CDR3 is TGTGCCAGCAGTCCCGGGACTAGGGATGAAAAACTGTTTTTT. The genes are TRBV2 and TRBJ1-4, with a tentative D call TRBD1 (5 bases). V lost 5 bases, J lost 6 bases, and 13 bases lay in between. The germline V gene has CDR1 SNHLY and CDR2 FYNNEI. The CDR3 spans 14 residues.

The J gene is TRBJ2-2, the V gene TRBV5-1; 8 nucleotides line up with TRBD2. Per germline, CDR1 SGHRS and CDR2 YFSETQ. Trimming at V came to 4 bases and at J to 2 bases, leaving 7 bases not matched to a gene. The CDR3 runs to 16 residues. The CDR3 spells CASSGQSGRNTGELFF. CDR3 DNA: TGCGCCAGCAGCGGACAGAGCGGGAGAAACACCGGGGAGCTGTTTTTT.

The CDR3, as DNA: TGTGCCAGCAGTACATCCGTAGCGCAGTACTTC. Encoded protein: CASSTSVAQYF. The V call is TRBV6-5, the J call TRBJ2-7; D is ambiguous. The V end lost 5 bases, the J end lost 9 bases, and 11 bases lay between the germline ends. In germline, CDR1 is MNHEY, CDR2 SVGAGI. There are 11 residues in the CDR3.

The CDR3 is CAISSSGGKDTQYF. In DNA form, the CDR3 reads TGTGCCATCAGTTCTAGCGGGGGGAAAGATACGCAGTATTTT. The rearrangement links TRBV10-3 to TRBJ2-3; TRBD2 matches at 11 bases. The CDR3 sequence is 14 residues long. Germline CDR1 and CDR2: ENHRY and SYGVKD. Trimming at V came to 5 bases and at J to 5 bases, leaving 3 bases not matched to a gene.

The CDR3 DNA reads TGTGCCAGCAGGGGGACCGCAGTCTCCTACGAGCAGTACTTC. Translation gives CASRGTAVSYEQYF. This sequence joins TRBV21-1 and TRBJ2-7. TRBV21-1 is reported as a pseudogene. This CDR3 is 14 amino acids long.

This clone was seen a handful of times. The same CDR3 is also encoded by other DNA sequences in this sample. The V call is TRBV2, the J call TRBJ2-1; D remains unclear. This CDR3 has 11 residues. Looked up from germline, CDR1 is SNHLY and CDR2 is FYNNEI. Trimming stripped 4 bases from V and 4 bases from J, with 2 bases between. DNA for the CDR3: TGTGCCAGCAGTGCATACAATGAGCAGTTCTTC. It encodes CASSAYNEQFF.